This T cell receptor (beta chain) appears in the sequencing data of a study of response to subunit inactivated influenza vaccine. Study-wide points: Authors suggested seasonal influenza vaccinations each recruit few new T cells.

In regard to this clonotype: What it binds is not known.

MiXCR was run by TCRdb on the RT-PCR reads, yielding one entry per CDR3 protein. Among roughly 500,000 distinct CDR3 sequences listed, about 25% were seen once. This clonotype originated in a man aged 45-60 years who received an inactivated influenza vaccine. This material consisted of CD4+ T cells sorted from PBMCs, taken roughly 5 days after vaccination.

CDR3 protein: CASSLEFGTSGTAGQFF. The CDR3, as DNA: TGTGCCAGCAGCCTAGAGTTCGGGACTAGCGGGACTGCAGGGCAGTTCTTC. This rearrangement joins TRBV4-2 to TRBJ2-1; the match to TRBD2 covers 13 bases. Germline V gives CDR1 LGHNA, CDR2 YNFKEQ. The CDR3 extends over 17 amino acids. J gave up 12 bases and V 4 bases, and 15 bases lay outside the gene matches.